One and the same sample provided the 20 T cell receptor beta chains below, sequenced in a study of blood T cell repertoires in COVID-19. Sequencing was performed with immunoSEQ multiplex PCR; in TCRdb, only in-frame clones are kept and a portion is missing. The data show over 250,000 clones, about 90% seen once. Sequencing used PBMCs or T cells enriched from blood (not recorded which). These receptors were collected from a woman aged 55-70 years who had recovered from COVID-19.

The DNA for the CDR3 is TGTGCCAGCAGTCCCGGGGAGGGCGGCTACACCTTC. Its translation is CASSPGEGGYTF. This rearrangement joins TRBV6-5 to TRBJ1-2, with D uncertain. V was pared by 5 bases and J by 8 bases, with 12 bases between. Germline CDR1 reads MNHEY; CDR2 reads SVGAGI. The CDR3 covers 12 residues.

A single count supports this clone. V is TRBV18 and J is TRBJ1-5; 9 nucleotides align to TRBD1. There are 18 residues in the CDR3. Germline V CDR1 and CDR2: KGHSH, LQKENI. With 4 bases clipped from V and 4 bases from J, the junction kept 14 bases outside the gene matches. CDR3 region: CASSRTRSGTGPNQPQHF. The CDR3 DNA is TGTGCCAGCTCACGAACCAGATCCGGGACAGGGCCGAATCAGCCCCAGCATTTT.

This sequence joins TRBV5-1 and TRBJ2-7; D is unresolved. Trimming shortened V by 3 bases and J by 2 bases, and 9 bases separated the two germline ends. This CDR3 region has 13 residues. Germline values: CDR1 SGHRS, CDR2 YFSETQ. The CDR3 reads CASSYPGTYEQYF. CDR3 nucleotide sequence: TGCGCCAGCAGCTACCCAGGAACCTACGAGCAGTACTTC.

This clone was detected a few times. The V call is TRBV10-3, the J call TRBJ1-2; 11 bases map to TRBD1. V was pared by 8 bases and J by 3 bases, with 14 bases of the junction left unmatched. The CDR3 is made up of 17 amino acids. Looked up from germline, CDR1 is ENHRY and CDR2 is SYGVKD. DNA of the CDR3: TGTGCCATCCCAAGAGCGAAGGACAGGGGGCCCCACTATGGCTACACCTTC. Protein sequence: CAIPRAKDRGPHYGYTF.

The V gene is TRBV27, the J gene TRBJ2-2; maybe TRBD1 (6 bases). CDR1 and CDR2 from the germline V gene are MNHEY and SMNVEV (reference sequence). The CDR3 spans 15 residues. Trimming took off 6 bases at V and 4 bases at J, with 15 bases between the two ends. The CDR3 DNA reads TGTGCCAGCAGCCAGCACCAGGGGTCCACCGGGGAGCTGTTTTTT. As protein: CASSQHQGSTGELFF.

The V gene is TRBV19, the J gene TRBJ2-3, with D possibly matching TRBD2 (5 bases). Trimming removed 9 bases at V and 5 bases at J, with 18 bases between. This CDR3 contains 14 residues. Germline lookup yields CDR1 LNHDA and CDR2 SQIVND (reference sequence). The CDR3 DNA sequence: TGTGCCAGCAAACCAGCGGACCACGGAGATACGCAGTATTTT. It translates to CASKPADHGDTQYF.

The CDR3 region is CASSVAGAIQETQYF. The CDR3 bases are TGTGCCAGCAGCGTGGCGGGGGCCATACAAGAGACCCAGTACTTC. The chain recombines TRBV9 with TRBJ2-5; D may be TRBD2 (7 bases). Trimming took off 2 bases at V and 2 bases at J, with 13 bases between the two ends. Germline CDR1 SGDLS, CDR2 YYNGEE. The length of the CDR3 is 15 residues.

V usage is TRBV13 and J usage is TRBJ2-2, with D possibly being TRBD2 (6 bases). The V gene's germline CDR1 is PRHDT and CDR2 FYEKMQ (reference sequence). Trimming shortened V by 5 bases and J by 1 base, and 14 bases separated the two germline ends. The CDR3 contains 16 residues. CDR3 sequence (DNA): TGTGCCAGCAGCGGCTGGAGCGGGCGGAACACCGGGGAGCTGTTTTTT. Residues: CASSGWSGRNTGELFF. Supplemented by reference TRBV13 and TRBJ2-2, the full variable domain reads AAGVIQSPRHLIKEKRETATLKCYPIPRHDTVYWYQQGPGQDPQFLISFYEKMQSDKGSIPDRFSAQQFSDYHSELNMSSLELGDSALYFCASSGWSGRNTGELFFGEGSRLTVL.

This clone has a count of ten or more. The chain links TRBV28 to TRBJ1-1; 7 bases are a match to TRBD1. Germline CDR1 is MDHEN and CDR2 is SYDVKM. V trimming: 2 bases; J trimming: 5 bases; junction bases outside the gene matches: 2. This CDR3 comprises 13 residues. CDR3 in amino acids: CASSLQGVTEAFF. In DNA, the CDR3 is TGTGCCAGCAGTTTACAGGGGGTTACTGAAGCTTTCTTT.

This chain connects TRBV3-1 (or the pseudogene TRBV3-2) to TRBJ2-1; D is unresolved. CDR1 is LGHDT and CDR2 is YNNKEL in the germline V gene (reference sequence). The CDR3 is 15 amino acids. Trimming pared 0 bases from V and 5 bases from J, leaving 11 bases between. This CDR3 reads CASSQDQVSHNEQFF. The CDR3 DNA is TGTGCCAGCAGCCAAGACCAGGTTTCCCACAATGAGCAGTTCTTC.

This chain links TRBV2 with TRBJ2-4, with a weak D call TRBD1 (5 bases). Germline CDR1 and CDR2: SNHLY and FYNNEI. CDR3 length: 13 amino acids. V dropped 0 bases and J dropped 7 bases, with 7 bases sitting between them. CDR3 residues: CASSEASGNIQYF. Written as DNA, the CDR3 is TGTGCCAGCAGTGAAGCCTCAGGGAACATTCAGTACTTC.

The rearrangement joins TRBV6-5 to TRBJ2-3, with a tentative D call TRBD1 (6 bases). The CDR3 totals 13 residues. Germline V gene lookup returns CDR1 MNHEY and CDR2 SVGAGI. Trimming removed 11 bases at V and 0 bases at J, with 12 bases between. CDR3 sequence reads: CAGQRSSTDTQYF. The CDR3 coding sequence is TGTGCCGGACAGCGTTCTAGCACAGATACGCAGTATTTT.

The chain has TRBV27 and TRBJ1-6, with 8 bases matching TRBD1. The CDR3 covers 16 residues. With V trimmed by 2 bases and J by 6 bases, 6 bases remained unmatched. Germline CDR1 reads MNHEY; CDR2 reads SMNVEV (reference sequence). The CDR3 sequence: CASSLTRDRTNSPLHF. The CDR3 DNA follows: TGTGCCAGCAGTTTAACCCGGGACAGGACTAATTCACCCCTCCACTTT.

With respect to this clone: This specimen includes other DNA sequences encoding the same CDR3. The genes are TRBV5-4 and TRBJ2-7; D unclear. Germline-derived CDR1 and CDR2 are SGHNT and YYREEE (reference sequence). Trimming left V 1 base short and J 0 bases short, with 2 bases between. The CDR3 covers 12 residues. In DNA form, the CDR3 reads TGTGCCAGCAGCTTGTACTCCTACGAGCAGTACTTC. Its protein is CASSLYSYEQYF.

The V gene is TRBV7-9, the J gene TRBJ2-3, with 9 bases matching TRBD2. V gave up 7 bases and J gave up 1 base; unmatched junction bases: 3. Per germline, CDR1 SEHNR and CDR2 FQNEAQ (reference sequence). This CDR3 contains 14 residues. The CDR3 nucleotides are TGTGCCAGCAAGAGACTAGCGGGCACAGATACGCAGTATTTT. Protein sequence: CASKRLAGTDTQYF.

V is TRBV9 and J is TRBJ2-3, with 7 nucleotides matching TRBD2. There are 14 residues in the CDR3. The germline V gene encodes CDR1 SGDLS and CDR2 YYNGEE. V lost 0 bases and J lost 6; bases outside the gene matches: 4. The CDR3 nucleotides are TGTGCCAGCAGCGTAGACGGGGAGGGGGATACGCAGTATTTT. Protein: CASSVDGEGDTQYF.

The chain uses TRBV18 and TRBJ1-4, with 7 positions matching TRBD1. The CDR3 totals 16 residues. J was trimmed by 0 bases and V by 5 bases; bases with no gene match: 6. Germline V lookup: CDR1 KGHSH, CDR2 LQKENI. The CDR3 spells CASSARDSSTNEKLFF. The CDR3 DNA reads TGTGCCAGCTCAGCCCGGGACAGCTCAACTAATGAAAAACTGTTTTTT.

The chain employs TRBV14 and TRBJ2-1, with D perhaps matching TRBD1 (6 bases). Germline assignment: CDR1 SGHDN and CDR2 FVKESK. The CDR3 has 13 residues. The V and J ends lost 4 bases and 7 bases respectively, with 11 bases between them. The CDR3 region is CASSLLQGNEQFF. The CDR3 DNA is TGTGCCAGCAGCCTCCTACAGGGAAATGAGCAGTTCTTC.

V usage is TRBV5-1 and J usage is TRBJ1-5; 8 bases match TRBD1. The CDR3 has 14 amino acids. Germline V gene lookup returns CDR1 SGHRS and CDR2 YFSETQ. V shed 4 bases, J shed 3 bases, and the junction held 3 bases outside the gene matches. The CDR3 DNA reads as TGCGCCAGCAGCCTGGGACAGGACAATCAGCCCCAGCATTTT. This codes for CASSLGQDNQPQHF.

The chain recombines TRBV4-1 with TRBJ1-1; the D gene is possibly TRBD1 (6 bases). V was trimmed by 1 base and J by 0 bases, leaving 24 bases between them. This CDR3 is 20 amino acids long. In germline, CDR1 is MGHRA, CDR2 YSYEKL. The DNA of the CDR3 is TGCGCCAGCAGCCAAGCCAGCAGCGGACAGTTTAACCTCATGAACACTGAAGCTTTCTTT. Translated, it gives CASSQASSGQFNLMNTEAFF.